The 31 T cell receptor beta chains presented below share a single source sample, sequenced in a study of cytomegalovirus exposure and HLA in healthy donors. The PCR ran on 60 Vbeta and 13 Jbeta primers. The repertoire was sequenced with immunoSEQ multiplex PCR; TCRdb's copy has only in-frame clones and lacks some. The table includes some 120,000 clones, about 79% detected once. The sequencing sample was made of PBMCs. The source is a man aged 45-65 years in good health and CMV-seronegative.

The V call is TRBV5-4, the J call TRBJ2-5, with TRBD1 identical over 7 bases. The J call is uncertain, as TRBJ2-7 better fits the DNA end. The germline V gene has CDR1 SGHNT and CDR2 YYREEE (reference sequence). This CDR3 spans 14 amino acids. DNA of the CDR3: TGTGCCAGCAGCGTTGACAGGGCTGGGTACGAGCAGTACTTC. Translating gives CASSVDRAGYEQYF.

V usage is TRBV6-4 and J usage is TRBJ1-2; the D gene is possibly TRBD1 (5 bases). With 5 bases removed from V and 3 bases from J, the gap between germline ends came to 19 bases. Germline V gene data show CDR1 as MRHNA and CDR2 as SNTAGT. The CDR3 is 16 residues long. CDR3 bases: TGTGCCAGCAGTCCCCTTGGCAGGGATGGTGACTATGGCTACACCTTC. It codes for CASSPLGRDGDYGYTF.

This chain connects TRBV10-3 to TRBJ1-1; the D is unclear. V was clipped by 2 bases and J by 0 bases, with 13 bases between them. The CDR3 runs to 16 residues. Per the germline V gene, CDR1 is ENHRY and CDR2 is SYGVKD. The CDR3 DNA reads as TGTGCCATCAGTGAGACTCTGACTACACTGAACACTGAAGCTTTCTTT. This sequence encodes CAISETLTTLNTEAFF.

This chain joins TRBV4-1 and TRBJ2-7; the match to TRBD1 covers 11 bases. The V and J ends lost 0 bases and 6 bases, in that order; junction bases with no gene match: 4. This CDR3 has 15 residues. CDR1 and CDR2 (germline): MGHRA, YSYEKL. The CDR3 sequence: CASSQEVGTGGEQYV. In nucleotides, the CDR3 is TGCGCCAGCAGCCAAGAGGTTGGGACAGGGGGCGAGCAGTACGTC.

The rearrangement uses TRBV28 and TRBJ2-5; tentative D call: TRBD2 (7 bases). V was cut by 3 bases and J by 5 bases, with 10 bases left in between. Germline CDR1 reads MDHEN; CDR2 reads SYDVKM. CDR3 size: 13 residues. CDR3 sequence reads: CASSLGGRETQYF. The CDR3 region has the DNA TGTGCCAGCAGTTTGGGGGGGCGCGAGACCCAGTACTTC.

The CDR3 DNA is TGTGCCAGCAGCCCACCAGGGGGTGGTGAGACCCAGTACTTC. Protein product: CASSPPGGGETQYF. The rearrangement joins TRBV6-1 to TRBJ2-5; TRBD1 aligns across 7 bases. The CDR3 runs to 14 residues. From germline, CDR1 is MNHNS and CDR2 SASEGT. With V trimmed by 6 bases and J by 5 bases, 9 bases remained unmatched.

CDR3 region: CASSLALPGEGETQYF. In DNA, the CDR3 is TGTGCCAGCAGCTTAGCCCTCCCAGGGGAGGGGGAGACCCAGTACTTC. V is TRBV7-7 and J is TRBJ2-5; D might be TRBD2 (7 bases). The CDR3 extends over 16 amino acids. Germline values: CDR1 SSHAT, CDR2 FNYEAQ (reference sequence). V dropped 0 bases and J dropped 5 bases, with 16 bases sitting between them.

The chain has TRBV4-1 and TRBJ1-2; D ambiguous. This CDR3 comprises 13 residues. CDR1 is MGHRA and CDR2 is YSYEKL in the germline V gene. Trimming stripped 4 bases from V and 7 bases from J, with 13 bases between. For the CDR3, the DNA is TGCGCCAGCAGCCCCCTCCAGAGCGGTGGCTACACCTTC. This sequence encodes CASSPLQSGGYTF.

J is TRBJ2-3 and V is TRBV5-1; 8 nucleotides line up with TRBD1. With V trimmed by 0 bases and J by 1 base, 1 base remained unmatched. Germline CDR1 SGHRS, CDR2 YFSETQ. This CDR3 has 15 residues. The CDR3 loop reads CASSLGDRRTDTQYF. The CDR3 region has the DNA TGCGCCAGCAGCTTGGGGGACAGGCGCACAGATACGCAGTATTTT.

The V and J genes are TRBV10-3 and TRBJ2-7; D unresolved. V shed 5 bases and J shed 0 bases, with 8 bases lying between them. Germline assignment: CDR1 ENHRY and CDR2 SYGVKD. CDR3 length: 13 amino acids. CDR3 sequence reads: CAISPAISYEQYF. In DNA form, the CDR3 reads TGTGCCATCAGTCCCGCTATCTCCTACGAGCAGTACTTC.

The rearrangement links TRBV6-5 to TRBJ1-3; the D is unclear. Trimming took off 11 bases at V and 0 bases at J, with 14 bases between the two ends. The CDR3 is 14 residues long. CDR1 and CDR2 (germline): MNHEY, SVGAGI. CDR3 region: CAARGLSSGNTIYF. The CDR3 nucleotides are TGTGCCGCCCGAGGGTTAAGCTCTGGAAACACCATATATTTT.

This clone was picked up a small number of times. The chain employs TRBV5-4 and TRBJ1-5, with 7 bases matching TRBD1. The CDR3 totals 20 residues. The germline V gene encodes CDR1 SGHNT and CDR2 YYREEE (reference sequence). The V gene end was trimmed by 1 base and the J gene end by 0 bases; junction bases not matched to a gene: 16. The CDR3 nucleotides read TGTGCCAGCAGCTTGCGAAGGGACCGGGACAGCGATTATAGCAATCAGCCCCAGCATTTT. Amino acids: CASSLRRDRDSDYSNQPQHF. Looking up the rest from reference TRBV5-4 and TRBJ1-5 gives the full variable domain: ETGVTQSPTHLIKTRGQQVTLRCSSQSGHNTVSWYQQALGQGPQFIFQYYREEENGRGNFPPRFSGLQFPNYSSELNVNALELDDSALYLCASSLRRDRDSDYSNQPQHFGDGTRLSIL.

The J gene is TRBJ2-1, the V gene TRBV5-1; 10 bases align to TRBD1. CDR3 length: 15 residues. Germline-derived CDR1 and CDR2 are SGHRS and YFSETQ. V lost 1 base to trimming and J lost 7 bases; unmatched junction nucleotides: 5. CDR3 sequence: CASSLQLDRGNEQFF. The CDR3 bases are TGCGCCAGCAGCTTGCAATTGGACAGGGGGAATGAGCAGTTCTTC.

This clone appeared a single time. The chain joins TRBV19 to TRBJ1-1, with D possibly being TRBD1 (5 bases). The CDR3 is 15 amino acids. Between the trimmed V and J ends, which lost 6 bases and 2 bases, there was a span of 16 bases. Germline V CDR1 and CDR2: LNHDA, SQIVND (reference sequence). The CDR3 nucleotides are TGTGCCAGTAGCATCCCACGGGACTATAACACTGAAGCTTTCTTT. This encodes CASSIPRDYNTEAFF.

This clone turned up a few times. CDR3 DNA: TGTGCCAGCAGCTTACCGGTGGGTAGCGGTGTTACAGATACGCAGTATTTT. Its protein is CASSLPVGSGVTDTQYF. The rearrangement links TRBV7-3 to TRBJ2-3; the D gene is possibly TRBD2 (6 bases). Germline V gene data show CDR1 as SGHTA and CDR2 as FQGTGA. The CDR3 sequence is 17 residues long. The V end was cut by 2 bases, the J end by 3 bases, with 18 bases between.

This clone was seen a single time. The chain combines TRBV2 with TRBJ2-3; perhaps TRBD1 as D (6 bases). CDR1 is SNHLY and CDR2 is FYNNEI in the germline V gene. V was clipped by 5 bases and J by 2 bases, with 14 bases between them. The CDR3 runs to 15 residues. The CDR3 loop is CASSRDRSDTDTQYF. In DNA, the CDR3 is TGTGCCAGCAGTCGCGACAGGTCAGACACAGATACGCAGTATTTT.

The rearrangement links TRBV23-1 to TRBJ2-7; tentative D call: TRBD1 (6 bases). TRBV23-1 is an open reading frame, and its role is uncertain. The CDR3 extends over 16 amino acids. V dropped 4 bases and J dropped 6 bases, with 22 bases sitting between them. Here the CDR3 DNA reads TGCGCCAGCAGTCCCCCCGGACAGTTAGGAACGTGCGAGCAGTACGTC. As protein: CASSPPGQLGTCEQYV.

This sequence joins TRBV28 and TRBJ1-6; D might be TRBD1 (5 bases). Between the trimmed V and J ends, which lost 2 bases and 3 bases, there was a span of 14 bases. Germline V gene lookup returns CDR1 MDHEN and CDR2 SYDVKM. CDR3 size: 17 residues. The CDR3 here is CASSLPHGRDYNSPLHF. The CDR3 DNA reads as TGTGCCAGCAGTTTACCCCACGGCAGGGACTATAATTCACCCCTCCACTTT.

The table lists this clone with a count of one. The chain couples TRBV5-5 to TRBJ2-1; 8 positions agree with TRBD2. V lost 5 bases, J lost 4 bases, and 14 bases stayed unmatched. Germline CDR1 is SGHKS and CDR2 is YYEKEE (reference sequence). The CDR3 consists of 17 residues. This chain's CDR3 is CASSNTGELAVYNEQFF. The CDR3 DNA follows: TGTGCCAGCAGTAACACTGGGGAACTAGCGGTTTACAATGAGCAGTTCTTC.

This clone was detected a few times. The CDR3 DNA sequence: TGTGCCAGCAGCCCCGGCGAGGGAAGCGTAGGAGAGACCCAGTACTTC. Translation gives CASSPGEGSVGETQYF. J is TRBJ2-5 and V is TRBV14, with D maybe TRBD2 (5 bases). CDR3 length: 16 amino acids. V dropped 4 bases and J dropped 4 bases, with 19 bases sitting between them. CDR1 is SGHDN, CDR2 FVKESK, per germline.

This clone turned up a few times. The CDR3 sequence: CASSVRDRENQPQHF. DNA of the CDR3: TGTGCCAGCAGTGTCCGGGACAGGGAAAATCAGCCCCAGCATTTT. The V and J genes are TRBV6-1 and TRBJ1-5; 9 positions agree with TRBD1. Germline CDR1 and CDR2: MNHNS and SASEGT. The CDR3 runs 15 residues. Losses at the gene ends were 4 bases for V and 4 bases for J; bases not matched to a gene: 5.

The chain links TRBV6-1 to TRBJ1-2, with TRBD1 matching 8 bases. CDR1 is MNHNS, CDR2 SASEGT, per germline. The length of the CDR3 is 12 residues. V lost 10 bases, J lost 6 bases, and 7 bases stayed unmatched. CDR3 DNA: TGTGCCACCTCGGACAGGGCGAATGGCTACACCTTC. Translating gives CATSDRANGYTF.

The V gene is TRBV5-1, the J gene TRBJ1-4; possible D gene TRBD1, 6 bases. CDR3 length: 14 amino acids. Germline V gene lookup returns CDR1 SGHRS and CDR2 YFSETQ. V was clipped by 4 bases and J by 2 bases, with 9 bases between them. The CDR3 loop is CASSPGATNEKLFF. The CDR3 DNA reads TGCGCCAGCAGCCCAGGGGCGACTAATGAAAAACTGTTTTTT.

This sequence joins TRBV5-4 and TRBJ2-2; TRBD1 aligns across 7 bases. This CDR3 contains 15 residues. The germline V gene encodes CDR1 SGHNT and CDR2 YYREEE (reference sequence). With V trimmed by 4 bases and J by 6 bases, 9 bases remained unmatched. The CDR3 is CASSGRQGRSGELFF. In DNA, the CDR3 is TGTGCCAGCAGCGGAAGACAGGGTCGATCCGGGGAGCTGTTTTTT.

This chain uses TRBV2 with TRBJ2-3; 15 bases fit TRBD2. With 5 bases clipped from V and 2 bases from J, the junction kept 8 bases outside the gene matches. Germline CDR1 and CDR2: SNHLY and FYNNEI. The CDR3 runs to 18 residues. In DNA, the CDR3 is TGTGCCAGCAGTTCCGGGACTAGCGGGGGGACGATCACAGATACGCAGTATTTT. Protein sequence: CASSSGTSGGTITDTQYF.

The rearrangement uses TRBV19 and TRBJ2-2, with a weak D call TRBD1 (6 bases). Germline V gene data show CDR1 as LNHDA and CDR2 as SQIVND (reference sequence). The CDR3 runs 14 residues. Trimming took off 5 bases at V and 7 bases at J, with 14 bases between the two ends. The CDR3 nucleotides read TGTGCCAGTAGTCCTACCCACAGGGACGGGGAGCTGTTTTTT. Translation gives CASSPTHRDGELFF.

The chain carries TRBV20-1 and TRBJ1-1, with D uncertain. The CDR3 length is 11 residues. V was cut by 3 bases and J by 1 base, with 3 bases left in between. Germline assignment: CDR1 DFQATT and CDR2 SNEGSKA (reference sequence). The CDR3 DNA follows: TGCAGTGCTAGGCGGAACACTGAAGCTTTCTTT. Translation gives CSARRNTEAFF.

This clone was recorded once. The gene calls are TRBV30 and TRBJ1-6; D might be TRBD1 (5 bases). Germline-derived CDR1 and CDR2 are GTSNPN and SVGIG (reference sequence). The CDR3 has 14 residues. Deletions cut 2 bases from V and 6 bases from J, with 11 bases between. The CDR3 coding sequence is TGTGCCTGGAGTTCCAGGGATGGTAATTCACCCCTCCACTTT. This sequence encodes CAWSSRDGNSPLHF.

The chain is built from TRBV30 and TRBJ1-6; TRBD1 might be the D (6 bases). Germline V gene sequence: CDR1 GTSNPN, CDR2 SVGIG (reference sequence). Trimming took 1 base from V and 7 from J, leaving 11 bases between them. CDR3 length: 14 residues. CDR3: CAWSAGGQNSPLHF. Written as DNA, the CDR3 is TGTGCCTGGAGTGCCGGGGGGCAAAATTCACCCCTCCACTTT. Variable domain in full (rest from reference TRBV30 and TRBJ1-6): SQTIHQWPATLVQPVGSPLSLECTVEGTSNPNLYWYRQAAGRGLQLLFYSVGIGQISSEVPQNLSASRPQDRQFILSSKKLLLSDSGFYLCAWSAGGQNSPLHFGNGTRLTVT.

DNA for the CDR3: TGTGCCAGCAGCCAGGACAGCCCGAGCTCTGGAAACACCATATATTTT. Translation: CASSQDSPSSGNTIYF. V and J are TRBV7-7 and TRBJ1-3; possible D gene TRBD1, 6 bases. The V and J ends lost 5 bases and 0 bases respectively, with 14 bases between them. This CDR3 contains 16 residues. Germline V gene data show CDR1 as SSHAT and CDR2 as FNYEAQ (reference sequence).

The chain combines TRBV5-6 with TRBJ2-1; the D gene is possibly TRBD1 (7 bases). The V end lost 4 bases, the J end lost 6 bases, and 26 bases lay between the germline ends. In germline, CDR1 is SGHDT, CDR2 YYEEEE. The CDR3 spans 18 residues. CDR3 loop: CASSNGMGRGTDPNEQFF. The CDR3 DNA sequence: TGTGCCAGCAGCAATGGAATGGGACGGGGGACAGACCCCAATGAGCAGTTCTTC. Full variable domain (remainder filled in from reference TRBV5-6 and TRBJ2-1): DAGVTQSPTHLIKTRGQQVTLRCSPKSGHDTVSWYQQALGQGPQFIFQYYEEEERQRGNFPDRFSGHQFPNYSSELNVNALLLGDSALYLCASSNGMGRGTDPNEQFFGPGTRLTVL.